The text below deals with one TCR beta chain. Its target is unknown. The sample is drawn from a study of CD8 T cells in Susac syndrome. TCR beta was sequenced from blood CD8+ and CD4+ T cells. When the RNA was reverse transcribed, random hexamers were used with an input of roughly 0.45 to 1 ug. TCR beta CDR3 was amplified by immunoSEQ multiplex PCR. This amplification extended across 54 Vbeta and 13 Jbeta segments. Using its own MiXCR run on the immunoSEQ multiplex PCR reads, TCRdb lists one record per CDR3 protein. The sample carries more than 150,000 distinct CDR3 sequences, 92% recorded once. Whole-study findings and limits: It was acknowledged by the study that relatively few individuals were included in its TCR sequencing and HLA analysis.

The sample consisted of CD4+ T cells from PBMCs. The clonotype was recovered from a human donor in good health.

The CDR3 protein is CASSSRNSEADTQYF. CDR3 coding DNA: TGTGCCAGCAGCTCGAGAAACTCAGAGGCAGATACGCAGTATTTT. The chain carries TRBV7-9 and TRBJ2-3; D not resolved. Trimming removed 4 bases at V and 4 bases at J, with 15 bases between. CDR3 size: 15 residues. Germline CDR1 SEHNR, CDR2 FQNEAQ (reference sequence).